The entry below describes one T cell receptor (beta chain). Antigen: not known. Pooled together were second doses at about 4 or about 12 weeks. This sample was taken from a study of T cell responses to AZD1222 COVID-19 vaccine. Whole-study results and caveats: Breadth and depth of Spike-specific TCRs rose after two AZD1222 doses. Spike was spanned by vaccine-associated CD4 TCRs, with dominance at 160-218 and 743-854. There were repertoire samples only from the period after the peak T cell response.

Germline V gene sequence: CDR1 SGHTA, CDR2 FQGNSA. This CDR3 spans 15 amino acids. Trimming took 6 bases from V and 0 from J, leaving 12 bases between them. Method: immunoSEQ multiplex PCR; TCRdb's copy keeps in-frame clones and lacks some. The repertoire holds around 150,000 clones, with roughly 90% as singletons. Sequencing was performed on peripheral blood, taken 28 days after the second AZD1222 dose. This receptor was identified in an adult who received the AZD1222 COVID-19 vaccine. The chain uses TRBV7-2 and TRBJ1-3; D unresolved. As DNA, the CDR3 is TGTGCCAGCAGTACAGAGACCTACTCTGGAAACACCATATATTTT. Translation: CASSTETYSGNTIYF.